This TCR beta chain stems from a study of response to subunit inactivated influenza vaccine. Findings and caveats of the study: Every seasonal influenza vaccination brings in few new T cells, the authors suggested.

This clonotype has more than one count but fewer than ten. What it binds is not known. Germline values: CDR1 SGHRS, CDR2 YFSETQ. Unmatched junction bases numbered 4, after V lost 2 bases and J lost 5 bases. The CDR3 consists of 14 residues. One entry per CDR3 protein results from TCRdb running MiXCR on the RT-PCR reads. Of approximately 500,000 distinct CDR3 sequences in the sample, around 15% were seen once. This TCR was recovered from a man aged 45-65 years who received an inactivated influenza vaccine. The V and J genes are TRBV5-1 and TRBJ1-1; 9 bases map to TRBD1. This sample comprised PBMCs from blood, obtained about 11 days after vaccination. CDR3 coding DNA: TGCGCCAGCAGCTTCCGGGACAGGGCGACTGAAGCTTTCTTT. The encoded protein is CASSFRDRATEAFF.